This T cell receptor beta chain appears in the sequencing data of a study of T-cell memory formation after mild COVID-19. Overall study results and limits: Balance between CD4 and CD8 was seen in clones contracting day 15 to 85, and a CD4+ lean was seen in later expanders.

As regards this clonotype: Its antigen is not identified.

A single record per CDR3 protein comes from TCRdb applying MiXCR to the 5' RACE reads. The data show more than 450,000 distinct CDR3 sequences, more than 15% seen once. The germline CDR1 and CDR2 sequences are KGHSH and LQKENI. Trimming removed 5 bases from V and 0 bases from J; junction bases left unmatched: 9. The CDR3 length is 16 residues. Material: PBMCs or a T cell subset sorted from them (not recorded which). The clonotype originates from an adult woman who had mild COVID-19 (a few samples of this study predate the infection). Cell type and time point are not known. The V call is TRBV18, the J call TRBJ1-1; TRBD1 agrees at 7 bases. DNA of the CDR3: TGTGCCAGCTCAACCTCGGACAGGACCTTGAACACTGAAGCTTTCTTT. Translated, it gives CASSTSDRTLNTEAFF.